Listed here are 5 T cell receptor beta chains from one sample, sequenced in a study of T cells in Graves' hyperthyroidism and ophthalmopathy. RNA transcripts provided the source from which TCR beta CDR3 regions were amplified. The HTBI primer set drove a first-round RT-PCR of the TCR CDR3. TCRdb ran MiXCR on the multiplex PCR reads and lists one entry per CDR3 protein. The table records about 210,000 distinct CDR3 sequences, 15% to 20% of them present only once. Sequenced sample: blood. Receptors originate from a man aged 45-65 years with Graves' hyperthyroidism.

This clonotype has ten or more counts. This chain links TRBV27 with TRBJ1-5, with TRBD1 identical over 7 bases. The CDR3 loop spans 15 amino acids. The junction had 8 bases not matched to a gene; V was cut back by 6 bases and J by 3 bases. CDR1 is MNHEY, CDR2 SMNVEV, per germline (reference sequence). The chain's CDR3 is CASSTAGQSNQPQHF. CDR3 DNA sequence: TGTGCCAGCAGCACGGCGGGACAGTCCAATCAGCCCCAGCATTTT.

The table lists this clonotype with a few counts. V usage is TRBV3-1 and J usage is TRBJ2-2; TRBD2 agrees at 9 bases. The CDR3 length is 15 residues. CDR1 and CDR2 (germline): LGHDT, YNNKEL (reference sequence). V lost 0 bases to trimming and J lost 6 bases; unmatched junction nucleotides: 2. The CDR3 coding sequence is TGTGCCAGCAGCCAAGAAACTAGCGGGCCCGGGGAGCTGTTTTTT. Its protein is CASSQETSGPGELFF.

J is TRBJ2-7 and V is TRBV5-6; D gene ambiguous. Trimming shortened V by 5 bases and J by 0 bases, and 15 bases separated the two germline ends. CDR1 is SGHDT, CDR2 YYEEEE, per germline. The CDR3 loop spans 15 amino acids. CDR3 residues: CASRYRRRDSYEQYF. The CDR3 DNA follows: TGTGCCAGCAGATACCGACGGCGCGACTCCTACGAGCAGTACTTC.

This clonotype was recorded at least ten times. The V and J genes are TRBV6-1 and TRBJ2-1; D possibly corresponds to TRBD2 (6 bases). CDR3 length: 16 residues. Trimming shortened V by 0 bases and J by 2 bases, and 11 bases separated the two germline ends. The V gene's germline CDR1 is MNHNS and CDR2 SASEGT. The CDR3 sequence is CASSEATSLTYNEQFF. CDR3 DNA: TGTGCCAGCAGTGAAGCTACTAGCTTAACCTACAATGAGCAGTTCTTC.

This clonotype was detected a few times. This chain joins TRBV24-1 and TRBJ2-1; D is ambiguous. Between the trimmed V and J ends, which lost 9 bases and 6 bases, there was a span of 14 bases. Per the germline V gene, CDR1 is KGHDR and CDR2 is SFDVKD. The CDR3 spans 13 residues. In DNA, the CDR3 is TGTGCCACCGGATCCCCGAGGAGCAATGAGCAGTTCTTC. Protein: CATGSPRSNEQFF.